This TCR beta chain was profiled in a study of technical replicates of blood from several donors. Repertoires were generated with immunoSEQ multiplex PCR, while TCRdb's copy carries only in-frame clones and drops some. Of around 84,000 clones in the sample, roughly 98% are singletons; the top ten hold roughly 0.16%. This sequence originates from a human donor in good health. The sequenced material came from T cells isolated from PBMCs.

Written as DNA, the CDR3 is TGTGCCAGCAGCCCCCCAGATTCCCAAGAGACCCAGTACTTC. Its translation is CASSPPDSQETQYF. The chain combines TRBV7-8 with TRBJ2-5; D ambiguous. Germline values: CDR1 SGHVS, CDR2 FQNEAQ. This CDR3 has 14 amino acids. The germline V and J ends were trimmed by 5 bases and 1 base, with 11 bases remaining between them.